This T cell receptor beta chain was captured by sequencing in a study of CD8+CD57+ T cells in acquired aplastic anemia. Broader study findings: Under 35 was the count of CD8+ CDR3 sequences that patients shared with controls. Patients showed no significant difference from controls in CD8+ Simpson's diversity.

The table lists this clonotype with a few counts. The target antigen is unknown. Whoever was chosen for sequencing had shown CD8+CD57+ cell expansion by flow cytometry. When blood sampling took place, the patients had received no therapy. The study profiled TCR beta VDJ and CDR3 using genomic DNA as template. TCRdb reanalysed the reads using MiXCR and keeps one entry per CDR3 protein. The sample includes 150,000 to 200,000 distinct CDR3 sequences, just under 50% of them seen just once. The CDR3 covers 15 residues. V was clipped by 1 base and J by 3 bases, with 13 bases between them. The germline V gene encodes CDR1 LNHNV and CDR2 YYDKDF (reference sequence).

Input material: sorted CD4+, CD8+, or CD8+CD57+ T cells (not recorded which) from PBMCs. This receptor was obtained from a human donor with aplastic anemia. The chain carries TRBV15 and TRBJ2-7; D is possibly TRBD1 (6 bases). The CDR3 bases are TGTGCCACCAGCAGAGGTTGGGACAAGTTCTACGAGCAGTACTTC. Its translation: CATSRGWDKFYEQYF. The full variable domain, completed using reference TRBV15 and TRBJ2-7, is DAMVIQNPRYQVTQFGKPVTLSCSQTLNHNVMYWYQQKSSQAPKLLFHYYDKDFNNEADTPDNFQSRRPNTSFCFLDIRSPGLGDTAMYLCATSRGWDKFYEQYFGPGTRLTVT.